This T cell receptor beta chain was sequenced during a study of metastatic and nonmetastatic thyroid tumors. Study as a whole: Where malignant and benign thyroid patients were concerned, repertoires were compared across blood and tumor or nodule tissue.

About this clone itself: Antigen specificity is unknown.

No treatment had been given to any patient before thyroid surgery. As originally analysed: Across clinicopathological groups, CDR3 differences served as the basis for building a distant-metastasis classifier for papillary thyroid cancer. With MiXCR, TCRdb called clones anew from the PCR reads. The V and J calls, along with clone size, are taken from TCRdb and not from the paper's own processing. The table has about 2,500 clones, 25% seen once; the top ten hold about a fifth. Findings and caveats of the study: Versus benign nodules, malignant thyroid tumors reportedly had significantly higher TCR beta diversity, in blood and tumor.

The CDR3 sequence is 17 residues long. The V and J ends lost 5 bases and 3 bases, in that order; junction bases with no gene match: 14. The V gene is TRBV12-3 or TRBV12-4, the J gene TRBJ2-7, with 9 positions matching TRBD2. Input material: adjacent normal tissue. The source is a male donor with papillary thyroid cancer or a benign thyroid nodule (not recorded which). Some clones in this sample may be carry-over from other donors' samples. The CDR3 loop reads CASSPRPTSGVLYEQYF. Written as DNA, the CDR3 is TGTGCCAGCAGTCCCCGCCCGACTAGCGGAGTTCTCTACGAGCAGTACTTC.